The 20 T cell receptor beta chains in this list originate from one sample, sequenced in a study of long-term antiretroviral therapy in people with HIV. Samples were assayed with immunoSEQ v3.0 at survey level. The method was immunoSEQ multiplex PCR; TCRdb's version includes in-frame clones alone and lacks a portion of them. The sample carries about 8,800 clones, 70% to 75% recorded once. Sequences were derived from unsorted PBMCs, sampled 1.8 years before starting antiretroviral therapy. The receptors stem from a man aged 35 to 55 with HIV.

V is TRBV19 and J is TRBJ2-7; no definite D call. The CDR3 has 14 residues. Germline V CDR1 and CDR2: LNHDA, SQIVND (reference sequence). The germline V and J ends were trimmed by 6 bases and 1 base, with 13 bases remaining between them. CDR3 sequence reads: CASRRTDPSYEQYF. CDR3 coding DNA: TGTGCCAGTAGGAGAACAGACCCTTCCTACGAGCAGTACTTC.

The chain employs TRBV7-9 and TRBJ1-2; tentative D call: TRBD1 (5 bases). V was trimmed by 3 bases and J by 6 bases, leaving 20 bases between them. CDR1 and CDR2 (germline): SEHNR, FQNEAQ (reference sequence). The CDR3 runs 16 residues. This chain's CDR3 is CASSFPPGTLGDGYTF. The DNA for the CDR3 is TGTGCCAGCAGCTTTCCTCCGGGGACCCTCGGCGATGGCTACACCTTC.

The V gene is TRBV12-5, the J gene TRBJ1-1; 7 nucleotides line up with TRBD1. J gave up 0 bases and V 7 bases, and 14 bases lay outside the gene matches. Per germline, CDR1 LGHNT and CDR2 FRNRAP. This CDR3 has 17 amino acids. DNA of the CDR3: TGTGCTAGTGAACCTCCAAACAGGGGCCTCATGAACACTGAAGCTTTCTTT. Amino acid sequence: CASEPPNRGLMNTEAFF.

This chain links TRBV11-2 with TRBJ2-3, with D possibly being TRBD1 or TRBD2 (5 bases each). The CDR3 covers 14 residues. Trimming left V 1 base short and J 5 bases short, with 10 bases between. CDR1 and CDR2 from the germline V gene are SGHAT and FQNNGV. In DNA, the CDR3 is TGTGCCAGCAGCTTAGGATCGGGGCAAGATACGCAGTATTTT. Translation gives CASSLGSGQDTQYF.

The CDR3 DNA follows: TGTGCCAGCAGTGGGACTAGCGGTTACGAGCAGTACTTC. Translation: CASSGTSGYEQYF. This rearrangement joins TRBV6-1 to TRBJ2-7; 10 nucleotides match TRBD2. The germline gives CDR1 MNHNS, CDR2 SASEGT. The CDR3 runs to 13 residues. The J segment lost 4 bases and the V segment lost 4 bases, leaving 1 base of the junction unmatched.

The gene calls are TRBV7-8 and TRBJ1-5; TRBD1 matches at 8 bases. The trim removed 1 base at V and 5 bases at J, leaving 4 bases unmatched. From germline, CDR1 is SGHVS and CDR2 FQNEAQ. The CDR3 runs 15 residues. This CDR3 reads CASSLDYRGDQPQHF. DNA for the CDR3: TGTGCCAGCAGCTTAGATTACAGGGGGGATCAGCCCCAGCATTTT.

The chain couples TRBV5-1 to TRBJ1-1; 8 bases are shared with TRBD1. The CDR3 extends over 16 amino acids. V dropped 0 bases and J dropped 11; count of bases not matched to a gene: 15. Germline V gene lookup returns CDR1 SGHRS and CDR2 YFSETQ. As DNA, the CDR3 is TGCGCCAGCAGCTTGGCGAATGCAGGGGGCTTGGGTAATGCTTTCTTT. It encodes CASSLANAGGLGNAFF.

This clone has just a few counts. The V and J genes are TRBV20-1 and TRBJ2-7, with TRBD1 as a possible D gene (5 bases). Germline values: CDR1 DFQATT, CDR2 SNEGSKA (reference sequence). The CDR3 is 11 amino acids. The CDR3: CSAAQGYEQYF. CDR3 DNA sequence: TGCAGCGCCGCCCAGGGCTACGAGCAGTACTTC.

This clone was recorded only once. DNA for the CDR3: TGTGCCAGCAATACAGGGGTAACTCTCTACAATGAGCAGTTCTTC. Protein: CASNTGVTLYNEQFF. The rearrangement joins TRBV2 to TRBJ2-1; TRBD1 aligns across 7 bases. CDR3 length equals 15 residues. The V gene's germline CDR1 is SNHLY and CDR2 FYNNEI. Trimming removed 7 bases from V and 3 bases from J; junction bases left unmatched: 9.

CDR3 residues: CASSQDGQYNEKLFF. CDR3 coding DNA: TGTGCCAGCAGCCAAGACGGGCAGTATAATGAAAAACTGTTTTTT. The V call is TRBV7-9, the J call TRBJ1-4; D call uncertain. CDR1 SEHNR and CDR2 FQNEAQ come from the germline V gene (reference sequence). V lost 5 bases to trimming and J lost 4 bases, with 14 bases between them. The CDR3 is 15 amino acids.

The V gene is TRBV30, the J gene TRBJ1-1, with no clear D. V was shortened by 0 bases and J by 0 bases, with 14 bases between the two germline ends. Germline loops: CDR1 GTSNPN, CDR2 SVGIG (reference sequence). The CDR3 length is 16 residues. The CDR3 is CAWSVLGKEMNTEAFF. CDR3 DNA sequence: TGTGCCTGGAGTGTACTCGGGAAGGAGATGAACACTGAAGCTTTCTTT.

The CDR3 reads CASSLIGGAEGDTQYF. The CDR3 DNA reads TGTGCCAGCAGCTTAATCGGGGGGGCTGAAGGAGATACGCAGTATTTT. This chain uses TRBV7-3 with TRBJ2-3; TRBD2 agrees at 8 bases. Germline CDR1 SGHTA, CDR2 FQGTGA. The trim removed 1 base at V and 5 bases at J, leaving 8 bases unmatched. CDR3 length: 16 amino acids.

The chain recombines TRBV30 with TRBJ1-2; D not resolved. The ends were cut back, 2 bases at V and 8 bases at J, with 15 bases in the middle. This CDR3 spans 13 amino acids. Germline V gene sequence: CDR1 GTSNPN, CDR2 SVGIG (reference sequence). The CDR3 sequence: CAWSKDPKAGYTF. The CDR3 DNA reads TGTGCCTGGAGTAAGGACCCAAAGGCGGGCTACACCTTC.

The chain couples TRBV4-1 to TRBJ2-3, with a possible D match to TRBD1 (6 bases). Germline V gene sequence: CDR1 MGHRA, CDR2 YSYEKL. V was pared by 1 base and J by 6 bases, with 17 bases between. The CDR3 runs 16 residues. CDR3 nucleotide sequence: TGCGCCAGCAGCCAAGTAAAATGGACAGCCGGGGATACGCAGTATTTT. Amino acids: CASSQVKWTAGDTQYF.

Here the CDR3 DNA reads TGCGCCAGCAGCTTGGAGGACAGGGCTGAAGCTTTCTTT. Its translation: CASSLEDRAEAFF. V and J are TRBV5-1 and TRBJ1-1; TRBD1 aligns across 8 bases. Losses at the gene ends were 0 bases for V and 6 bases for J; bases not matched to a gene: 1. This CDR3 has 13 amino acids. Germline V lookup: CDR1 SGHRS, CDR2 YFSETQ.

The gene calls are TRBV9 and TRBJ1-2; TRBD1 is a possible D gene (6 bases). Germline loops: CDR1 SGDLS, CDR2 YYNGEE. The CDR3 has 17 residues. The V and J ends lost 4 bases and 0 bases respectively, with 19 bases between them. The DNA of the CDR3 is TGTGCCAGCAGCCCCGCGGTTGGACAGAAAGCTAACTATGGCTACACCTTC. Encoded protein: CASSPAVGQKANYGYTF.

Written as DNA, the CDR3 is TGTGCCAGGCTCACAGGGCCTCCCTCTGGAAACACCATATATTTT. It yields the protein CARLTGPPSGNTIYF. The rearrangement uses TRBV19 and TRBJ1-3; perhaps TRBD1 as D (6 bases). Germline V lookup: CDR1 LNHDA, CDR2 SQIVND (reference sequence). The CDR3 extends over 15 amino acids. Trimming pared 9 bases from V and 0 bases from J, leaving 15 bases between.

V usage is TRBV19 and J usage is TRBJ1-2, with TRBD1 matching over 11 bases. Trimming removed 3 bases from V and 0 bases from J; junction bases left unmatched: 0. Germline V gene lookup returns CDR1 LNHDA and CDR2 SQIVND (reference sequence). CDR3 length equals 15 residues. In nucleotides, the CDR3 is TGTGCCAGTAGTATGGGACAGGGGGCTAACTATGGCTACACCTTC. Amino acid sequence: CASSMGQGANYGYTF.

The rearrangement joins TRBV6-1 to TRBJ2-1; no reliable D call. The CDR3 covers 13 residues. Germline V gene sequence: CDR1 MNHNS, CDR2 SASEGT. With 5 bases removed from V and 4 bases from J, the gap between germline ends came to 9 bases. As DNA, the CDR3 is TGTGCCAGCAGTCTAGACCCTTACAATGAGCAGTTCTTC. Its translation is CASSLDPYNEQFF.

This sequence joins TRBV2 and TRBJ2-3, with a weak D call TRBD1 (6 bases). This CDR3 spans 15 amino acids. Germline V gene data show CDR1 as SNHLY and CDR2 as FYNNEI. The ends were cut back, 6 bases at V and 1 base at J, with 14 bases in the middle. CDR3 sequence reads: CASRITGMGTDTQYF. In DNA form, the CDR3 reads TGTGCCAGCAGGATTACAGGGATGGGCACAGATACGCAGTATTTT.